A single sample gave rise to the 20 T cell receptor beta chains below, sequenced in a study of cytomegalovirus exposure and HLA in healthy donors. PCR amplification relied on 60 Vbeta primers (plus 13 Jbeta primers). Here immunoSEQ multiplex PCR was the method, and the copy in TCRdb shows in-frame clones only, minus some. Among some 90,000 clones listed, roughly 74% were seen once. Sequenced sample: PBMCs. These TCRs come from a female donor in good health and CMV-seropositive.

The chain has TRBV5-1 and TRBJ1-3; tentative D call: TRBD1 (5 bases). The germline V and J ends were trimmed by 4 bases and 1 base, with 15 bases remaining between them. The length of the CDR3 is 16 residues. CDR1 and CDR2 from the germline V gene are SGHRS and YFSETQ. The CDR3 nucleotides read TGCGCCAGCAGCCTTGGGGGGTTAATATCTGGAAACACCATATATTTT. Its translation: CASSLGGLISGNTIYF.

This rearrangement joins TRBV2 to TRBJ2-5, with a weak D call TRBD1 (6 bases). Trimming removed 5 bases at V and 4 bases at J, with 8 bases between. Germline V CDR1 and CDR2: SNHLY, FYNNEI. This CDR3 has 12 residues. The CDR3 DNA sequence: TGTGCCAGCAGTTGGACAGCAGAGACCCAGTACTTC. Its translation is CASSWTAETQYF.

This chain links TRBV28 with TRBJ1-1, with TRBD1 matching 8 bases. Germline V gene sequence: CDR1 MDHEN, CDR2 SYDVKM. V trimming: 5 bases; J trimming: 7 bases; junction bases outside the gene matches: 6. CDR3 size: 13 residues. Here the CDR3 reads CASSPTGEFEAFF. CDR3 coding DNA: TGTGCCAGCAGTCCGACAGGGGAGTTTGAAGCTTTCTTT.

The chain carries TRBV30 and TRBJ2-5; D ambiguous. V was clipped by 4 bases and J by 4 bases, with 10 bases between them. CDR1 is GTSNPN, CDR2 SVGIG, per germline (reference sequence). The CDR3 has 12 residues. In DNA form, the CDR3 reads TGTGCCTGGACCGTTACGGTAGAGACCCAGTACTTC. It is translated as CAWTVTVETQYF.

The rearrangement uses TRBV7-9 and TRBJ2-7, with TRBD2 as a possible D gene (6 bases). The CDR3 extends over 13 amino acids. The germline gives CDR1 SEHNR, CDR2 FQNEAQ (reference sequence). Trimming cost V 6 bases and J 1 base, with 10 bases left between them. CDR3 DNA sequence: TGTGCCAGCAGAGGTGGGGGGTCCTACGAGCAGTACTTC. Translation: CASRGGGSYEQYF.

The genes are TRBV7-9 and TRBJ2-1; D is perhaps TRBD2 (6 bases). The CDR3 extends over 14 amino acids. Deletions cut 5 bases from V and 6 bases from J, with 14 bases between. Looked up from germline, CDR1 is SEHNR and CDR2 is FQNEAQ (reference sequence). The CDR3 DNA reads TGTGCCAGCAGCGCGCTGACTAGTATCAATGAGCAGTTCTTC. It specifies CASSALTSINEQFF.

This chain links TRBV28 with TRBJ1-2, with D unresolved. This CDR3 has 15 residues. Germline values: CDR1 MDHEN, CDR2 SYDVKM. Deletions cut 3 bases from V and 0 bases from J, with 11 bases between. CDR3 DNA sequence: TGTGCCAGCAGTTTGCCGGGAGGATCTAACTATGGCTACACCTTC. Its protein is CASSLPGGSNYGYTF.

Here the CDR3 reads CASSITSGQETQYF. CDR3 nucleotide sequence: TGTGCCAGCAGCATAACTAGCGGCCAAGAGACCCAGTACTTC. The chain couples TRBV7-2 to TRBJ2-5; 8 nucleotides match TRBD2. CDR3 length: 14 residues. V trimming: 5 bases; J trimming: 1 base; junction bases outside the gene matches: 3. Germline loops: CDR1 SGHTA, CDR2 FQGNSA.

This rearrangement joins TRBV2 to TRBJ1-6; TRBD1 might be the D (6 bases). The V gene lost 2 bases and the J gene lost 7 bases, with 15 bases spanning the gap. CDR1 SNHLY and CDR2 FYNNEI come from the germline V gene. The CDR3 extends over 16 amino acids. CDR3 protein: CASSEQGSYLNSPLHF. For the CDR3, the DNA is TGTGCCAGCAGTGAACAGGGGTCGTACCTCAATTCACCCCTCCACTTT.

This clone was seen more than once but under ten times. The chain carries TRBV4-3 and TRBJ2-6, with TRBD2 identical over 13 bases. V was pared by 1 base and J by 3 bases, with 6 bases of the junction left unmatched. CDR1 and CDR2 (germline): LGHNA, YSLEER. The CDR3 is 19 amino acids. CDR3 sequence reads: CASSQVRTSGSIGANVLTF. The CDR3, as DNA: TGCGCCAGCAGCCAAGTCCGGACTAGCGGGAGTATTGGGGCCAACGTCCTGACTTTC.

V gene TRBV29-1 combines with J gene TRBJ1-2, with 7 bases identical to TRBD1. This CDR3 region has 13 residues. The germline V gene encodes CDR1 SQVTM and CDR2 ANQGSEA. Germline trimming cut 6 bases from V and 8 bases from J; bases unmatched to any gene: 12. The chain's CDR3 is CSVLEGQTKGYTF. In nucleotides, the CDR3 is TGCAGCGTCCTGGAGGGACAGACGAAGGGCTACACCTTC.

This clone has just a few counts. This rearrangement joins TRBV6-5 to TRBJ1-1; no firm D call. The CDR3 is made up of 14 amino acids. Trimming left V 0 bases short and J 3 bases short, with 8 bases between. Germline-derived CDR1 and CDR2 are MNHEY and SVGAGI. Here the CDR3 reads CASSYSRGYTEAFF. CDR3 nucleotide sequence: TGTGCCAGCAGTTACTCGAGAGGCTACACTGAAGCTTTCTTT.

The rearrangement joins TRBV5-1 to TRBJ1-1; no definite D call. Trimming took 0 bases from V and 1 from J, leaving 10 bases between them. The CDR3 has 15 residues. Germline loops: CDR1 SGHRS, CDR2 YFSETQ. CDR3 sequence reads: CASSLEHRRNTEAFF. CDR3 DNA sequence: TGCGCCAGCAGCTTGGAGCATCGGAGGAACACTGAAGCTTTCTTT.

The chain links TRBV2 to TRBJ2-1; D perhaps matches TRBD2 (5 bases). Germline V CDR1 and CDR2: SNHLY, FYNNEI. V shed 10 bases and J shed 0 bases, with 13 bases lying between them. The CDR3 length is 14 residues. The CDR3 sequence is CATRTFSSYNEQFF. CDR3 DNA: TGTGCCACCCGGACTTTCAGCTCCTACAATGAGCAGTTCTTC.

The chain uses TRBV7-9 and TRBJ1-6, with D possibly being TRBD1 (5 bases). The CDR3 has 15 residues. V lost 3 bases and J lost 5, with 11 bases in between. CDR1 and CDR2 from the germline V gene are SEHNR and FQNEAQ (reference sequence). The CDR3 loop reads CASSFQGINNSPLHF. The CDR3 DNA reads TGTGCCAGCAGCTTCCAGGGTATCAATAATTCACCCCTCCACTTT.

This clone was observed a handful of times. The chain links TRBV10-3 to TRBJ2-2; D not certain. This CDR3 comprises 16 residues. CDR1 is ENHRY and CDR2 is SYGVKD in the germline V gene. The V end was cut by 6 bases, the J end by 3 bases, with 17 bases between. This chain's CDR3 is CAIRRSGGAHTGELFF. CDR3 DNA: TGTGCCATCAGGAGGAGTGGCGGAGCCCACACCGGGGAGCTGTTTTTT.

This clone appeared a few times. The chain employs TRBV15 and TRBJ1-5; TRBD1 is a possible D gene (5 bases). From germline, CDR1 is LNHNV and CDR2 YYDKDF (reference sequence). The CDR3 spans 14 residues. Trimming took off 4 bases at V and 3 bases at J, with 10 bases between the two ends. CDR3 nucleotide sequence: TGTGCCACCAGCACCGACAGACTCAATCAGCCCCAGCATTTT. This sequence encodes CATSTDRLNQPQHF.

This chain links TRBV9 with TRBJ2-5, with D perhaps assigned TRBD1 or TRBD2 (6 bases each). The V gene's germline CDR1 is SGDLS and CDR2 YYNGEE. The CDR3 sequence is 15 residues long. Trimming removed 4 bases from V and 4 bases from J, with 17 bases in between. The CDR3: CASSIGGGLGETQYF. The CDR3 coding sequence is TGTGCCAGCAGCATAGGAGGGGGATTAGGAGAGACCCAGTACTTC. The full variable domain, with the rest looked up from reference TRBV9 and TRBJ2-5, is DSGVTQTPKHLITATGQRVTLRCSPRSGDLSVYWYQQSLDQGLQFLIQYYNGEERAKGNILERFSAQQFPDLHSELNLSSLELGDSALYFCASSIGGGLGETQYFGPGTRLLVL.

The V gene is TRBV29-1, the J gene TRBJ2-1; a weak D match, TRBD2 (7 bases). Germline V CDR1 and CDR2: SQVTM, ANQGSEA. V was pared by 7 bases and J by 4 bases, with 17 bases between. The CDR3 consists of 14 residues. The CDR3 nucleotides are TGCAGCGCCGTGGGGGGGGCTGCTTACAATGAGCAGTTCTTC. This gives the protein CSAVGGAAYNEQFF.

CDR3 region: CASSTGGGNEKLFF. The CDR3, as DNA: TGTGCCAGCTCGACAGGGGGCGGAAATGAAAAACTGTTTTTT. This chain uses TRBV28 with TRBJ1-4; TRBD1 agrees at 10 bases. The CDR3 contains 14 residues. Germline V gives CDR1 MDHEN, CDR2 SYDVKM. The junction had 5 bases not matched to a gene; V was cut back by 8 bases and J by 5 bases.